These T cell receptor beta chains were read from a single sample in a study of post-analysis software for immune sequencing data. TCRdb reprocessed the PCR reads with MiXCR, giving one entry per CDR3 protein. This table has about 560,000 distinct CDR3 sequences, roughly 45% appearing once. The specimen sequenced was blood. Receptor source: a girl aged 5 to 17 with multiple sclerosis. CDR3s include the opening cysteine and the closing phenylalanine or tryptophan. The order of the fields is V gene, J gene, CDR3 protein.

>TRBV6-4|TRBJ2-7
CASSDASGVTYF
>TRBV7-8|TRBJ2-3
CASSPHRGNTDTQYF
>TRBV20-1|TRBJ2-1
CSAELAGRNEQFF
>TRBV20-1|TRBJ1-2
CSANSGTPYGYTF
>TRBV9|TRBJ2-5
CASSARIGGQETQYF
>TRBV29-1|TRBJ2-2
CSVSLIPGGELFF
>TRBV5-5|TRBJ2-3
CASSLLGQGGTDTQYF
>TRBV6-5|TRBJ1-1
CASSYSREMNTEAFF
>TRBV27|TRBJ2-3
CASSLSRLAGGRDTQYF
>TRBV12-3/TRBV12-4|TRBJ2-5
CASSPRAGDRGQETQYF
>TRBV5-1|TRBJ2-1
CASATGEVYNEQFF
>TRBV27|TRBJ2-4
CASTEGTGRTKNIQYF
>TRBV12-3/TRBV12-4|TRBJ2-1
CASSLIPQREQFF
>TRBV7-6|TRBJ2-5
CASSLGGAGTETQYF
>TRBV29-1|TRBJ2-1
CSGLSGNYNEQFF
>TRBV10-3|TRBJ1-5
CAISESAGQPQHF
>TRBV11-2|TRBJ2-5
CASSLDPTGMGETQYF
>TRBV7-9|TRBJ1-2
CAGLTGGKDGYTF
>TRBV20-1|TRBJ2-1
CSAPDGYNEQFF
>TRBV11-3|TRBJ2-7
CASSPFRDRSYEQYF
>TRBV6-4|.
CASTGGTQYF
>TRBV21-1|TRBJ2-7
CASSKAGQKYYEQYF
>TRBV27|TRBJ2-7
CASSPRDTSFYEQYF
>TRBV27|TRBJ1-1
CASSTGTGGKAFF
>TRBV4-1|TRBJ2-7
CASSQELSSYEQYF
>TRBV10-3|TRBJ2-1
CAISVSQDAETYNEQFF
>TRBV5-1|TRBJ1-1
CASSLDLENTEAFF
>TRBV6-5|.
CASKGTSGSRVYEQYF
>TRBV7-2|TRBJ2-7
CASSISMTAYEQYF
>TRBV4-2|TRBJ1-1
CATKRGREGGTEAFF
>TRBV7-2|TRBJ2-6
CASSSRISGDSGANVLTF
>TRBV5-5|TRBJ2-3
CASSSGGVGYTDTQYF
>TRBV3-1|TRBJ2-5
CVSSPASGYQETQYF
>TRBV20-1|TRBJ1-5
CSAGETGNQPQHF
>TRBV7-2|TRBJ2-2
CASSLTRQTGELFF
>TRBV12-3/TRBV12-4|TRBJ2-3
CASSPPGLAGGWTDTQYF
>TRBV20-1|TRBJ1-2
CSAPGAGEDYGYTF
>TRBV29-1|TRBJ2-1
CSVEGQDLYNEQFF
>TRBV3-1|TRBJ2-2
CASSQVGTGELFF
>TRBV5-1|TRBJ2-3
CASSPGWGFSDTQYF
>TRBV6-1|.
CASSGLAETQYF
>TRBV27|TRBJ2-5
CASSLVREQYNEQYF
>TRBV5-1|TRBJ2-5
CASSLRTGEETQYF
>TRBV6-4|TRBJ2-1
CASRDRTWLTKGELDEQFF
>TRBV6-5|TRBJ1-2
CASSYSGGGGYTF
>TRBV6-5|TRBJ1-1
CASSWFGGTEAFF
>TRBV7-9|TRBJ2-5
CASSERDLQETQYF
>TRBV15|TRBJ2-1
CATSRDDEQFF
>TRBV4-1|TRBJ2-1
CASSQIRRGEEQFF
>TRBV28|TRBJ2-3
CASSSMPSTDTQYF
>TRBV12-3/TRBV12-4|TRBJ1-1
CASSPEMTGGDTEAFF